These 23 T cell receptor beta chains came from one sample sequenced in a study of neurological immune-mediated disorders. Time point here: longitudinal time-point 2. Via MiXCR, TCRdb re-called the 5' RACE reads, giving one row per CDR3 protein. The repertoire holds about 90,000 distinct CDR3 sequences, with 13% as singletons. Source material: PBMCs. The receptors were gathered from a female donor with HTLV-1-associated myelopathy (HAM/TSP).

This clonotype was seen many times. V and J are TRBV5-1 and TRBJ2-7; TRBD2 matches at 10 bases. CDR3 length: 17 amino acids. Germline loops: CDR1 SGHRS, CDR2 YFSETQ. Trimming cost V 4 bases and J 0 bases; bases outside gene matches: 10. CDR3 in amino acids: CASSAERTSGISYEQYF. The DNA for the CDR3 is TGCGCCAGCAGCGCTGAACGGACTAGCGGAATCTCCTACGAGCAGTACTTC.

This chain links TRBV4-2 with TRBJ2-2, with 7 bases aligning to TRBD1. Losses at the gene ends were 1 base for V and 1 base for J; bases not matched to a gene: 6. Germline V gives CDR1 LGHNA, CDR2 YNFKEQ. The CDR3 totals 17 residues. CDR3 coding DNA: TGTGCCAGCAGCCAAGCAGGGGCAGGGGGGAACACCGGGGAGCTGTTTTTT. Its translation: CASSQAGAGGNTGELFF.

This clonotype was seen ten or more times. The CDR3 nucleotides are TGTGCCAGCAGGGGACAGGGGGTCAATCAGCCCCAGCATTTT. Translating it yields CASRGQGVNQPQHF. The V call is TRBV12-3 or TRBV12-4, the J call TRBJ1-5, with 11 bases identical to TRBD1. The length of the CDR3 is 14 residues. Germline trimming cut 6 bases from V and 3 bases from J; bases unmatched to any gene: 1.

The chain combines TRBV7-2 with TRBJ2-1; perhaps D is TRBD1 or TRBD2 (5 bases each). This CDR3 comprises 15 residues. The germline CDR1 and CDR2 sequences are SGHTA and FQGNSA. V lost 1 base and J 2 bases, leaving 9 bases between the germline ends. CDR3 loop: CASSLEGSPYNEQFF. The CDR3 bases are TGTGCCAGCAGCTTAGAGGGGAGTCCCTACAATGAGCAGTTCTTC.

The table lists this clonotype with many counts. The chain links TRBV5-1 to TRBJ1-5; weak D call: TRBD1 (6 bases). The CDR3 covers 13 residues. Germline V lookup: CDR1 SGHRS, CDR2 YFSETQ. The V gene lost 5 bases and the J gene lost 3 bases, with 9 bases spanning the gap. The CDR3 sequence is CASSEGVNQPQHF. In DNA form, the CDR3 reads TGCGCCAGCAGTGAGGGGGTCAATCAGCCCCAGCATTTT.

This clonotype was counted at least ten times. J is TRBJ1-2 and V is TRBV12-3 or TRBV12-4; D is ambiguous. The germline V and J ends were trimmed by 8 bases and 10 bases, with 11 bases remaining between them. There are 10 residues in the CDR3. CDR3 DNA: TGTGCCAGCGCAGAGGTTGACTACACCTTC. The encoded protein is CASAEVDYTF.

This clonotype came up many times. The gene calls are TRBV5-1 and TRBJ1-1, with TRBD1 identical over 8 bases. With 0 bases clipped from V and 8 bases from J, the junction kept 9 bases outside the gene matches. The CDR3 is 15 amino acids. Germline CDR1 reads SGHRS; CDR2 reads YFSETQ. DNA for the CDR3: TGCGCCAGCAGCTTGGTGGCAGGGGGCCTGTCGGAAGCTTTCTTT. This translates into CASSLVAGGLSEAFF. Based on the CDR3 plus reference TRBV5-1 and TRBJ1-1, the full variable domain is KAGVTQTPRYLIKTRGQQVTLSCSPISGHRSVSWYQQTPGQGLQFLFEYFSETQRNKGNFPGRFSGRQFSNSRSEMNVSTLELGDSALYLCASSLVAGGLSEAFFGQGTRLTVV.

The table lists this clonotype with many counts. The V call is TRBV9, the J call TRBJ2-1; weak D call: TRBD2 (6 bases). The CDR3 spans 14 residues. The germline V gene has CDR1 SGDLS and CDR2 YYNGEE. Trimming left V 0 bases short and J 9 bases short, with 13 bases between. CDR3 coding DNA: TGTGCCAGCAGCGTAGCACGTTTGGGGGGTGAGCAGTTCTTC. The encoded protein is CASSVARLGGEQFF.

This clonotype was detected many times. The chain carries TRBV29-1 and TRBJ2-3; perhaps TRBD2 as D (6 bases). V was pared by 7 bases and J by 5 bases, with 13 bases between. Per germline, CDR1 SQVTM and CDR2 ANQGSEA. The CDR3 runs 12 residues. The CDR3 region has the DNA TGCAGCGGGGTATCAGCGGGAGATACGCAGTATTTT. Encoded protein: CSGVSAGDTQYF.

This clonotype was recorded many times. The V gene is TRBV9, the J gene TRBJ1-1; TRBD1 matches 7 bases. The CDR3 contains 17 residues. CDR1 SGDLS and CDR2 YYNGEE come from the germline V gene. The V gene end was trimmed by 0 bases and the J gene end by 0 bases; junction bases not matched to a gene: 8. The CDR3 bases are TGTGCCAGCAGCGTAGGACTGGAACAGGGGATGAACACTGAAGCTTTCTTT. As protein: CASSVGLEQGMNTEAFF.

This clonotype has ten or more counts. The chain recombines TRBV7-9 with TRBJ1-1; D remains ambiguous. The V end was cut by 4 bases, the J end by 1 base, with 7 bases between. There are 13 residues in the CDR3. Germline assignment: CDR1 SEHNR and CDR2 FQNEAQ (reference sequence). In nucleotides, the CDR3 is TGTGCCAGCAGCTACAGCAAGAACACTGAAGCTTTCTTT. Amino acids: CASSYSKNTEAFF.

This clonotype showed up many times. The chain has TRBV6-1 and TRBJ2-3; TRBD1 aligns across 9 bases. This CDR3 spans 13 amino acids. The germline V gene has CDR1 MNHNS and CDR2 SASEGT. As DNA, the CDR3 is TGTGCAGTCCGGGACAGGGCAACAGATACGCAGTATTTT. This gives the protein CAVRDRATDTQYF.

The CDR3 reads CASSRLFGTKTPNEQFF. In DNA form, the CDR3 reads TGTGCCAGCAGTCGCTTGTTCGGGACCAAAACCCCCAATGAGCAGTTCTTC. J is TRBJ2-1 and V is TRBV6-1; D assignment may be TRBD1 or TRBD2 (5 bases each). CDR3 length: 17 residues. V lost 5 bases to trimming and J lost 6 bases, with 23 bases between them. Germline V gene data show CDR1 as MNHNS and CDR2 as SASEGT.

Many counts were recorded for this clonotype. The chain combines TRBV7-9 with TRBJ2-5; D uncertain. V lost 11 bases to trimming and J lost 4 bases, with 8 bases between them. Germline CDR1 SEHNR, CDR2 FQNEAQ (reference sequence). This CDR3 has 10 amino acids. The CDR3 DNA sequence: TGTGCCCGGACGATAGAGACCCAGTACTTC. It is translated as CARTIETQYF.

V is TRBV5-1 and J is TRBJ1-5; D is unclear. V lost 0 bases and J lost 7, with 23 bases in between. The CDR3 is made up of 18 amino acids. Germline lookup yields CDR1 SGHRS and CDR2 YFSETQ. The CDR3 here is CASSLEVFVLGTRQPQHF. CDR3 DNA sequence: TGCGCCAGCAGCTTGGAAGTTTTCGTCTTGGGCACACGGCAGCCCCAGCATTTT.

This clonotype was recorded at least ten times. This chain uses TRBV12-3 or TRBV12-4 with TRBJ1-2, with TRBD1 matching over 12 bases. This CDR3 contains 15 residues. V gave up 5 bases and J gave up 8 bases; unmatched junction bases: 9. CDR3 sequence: CASSQPGQGAGGYTF. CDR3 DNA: TGTGCCAGCAGTCAACCGGGACAGGGGGCAGGGGGCTACACCTTC.

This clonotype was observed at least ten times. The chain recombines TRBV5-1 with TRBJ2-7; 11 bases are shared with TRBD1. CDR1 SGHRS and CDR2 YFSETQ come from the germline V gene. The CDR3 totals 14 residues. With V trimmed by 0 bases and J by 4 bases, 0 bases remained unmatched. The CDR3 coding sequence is TGCGCCAGCAGCTTGGGGGACAGGGGGTACGAGCAGTACTTC. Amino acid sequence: CASSLGDRGYEQYF.

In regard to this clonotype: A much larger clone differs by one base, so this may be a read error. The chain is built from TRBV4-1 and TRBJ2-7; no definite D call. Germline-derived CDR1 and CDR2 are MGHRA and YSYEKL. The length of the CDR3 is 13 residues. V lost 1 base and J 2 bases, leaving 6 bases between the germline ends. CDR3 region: CASSQAPTYEQYF. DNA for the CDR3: TGCGCCAGCAGCCAAGCTCCGACCTACGAGCAGTACTTC.

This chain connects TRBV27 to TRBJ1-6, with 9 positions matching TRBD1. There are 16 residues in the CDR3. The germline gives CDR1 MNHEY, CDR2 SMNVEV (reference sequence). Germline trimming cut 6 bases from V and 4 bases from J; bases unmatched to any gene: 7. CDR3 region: CASRGPGTGYNSPLHF. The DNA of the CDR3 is TGTGCCAGCAGGGGGCCCGGGACAGGGTATAATTCACCCCTCCACTTT.

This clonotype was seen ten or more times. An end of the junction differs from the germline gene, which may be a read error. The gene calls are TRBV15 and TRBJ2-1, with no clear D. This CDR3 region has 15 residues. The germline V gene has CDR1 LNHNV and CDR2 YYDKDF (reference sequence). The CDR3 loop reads CATSRDLGSHLEQFF. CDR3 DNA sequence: TGTGCTACCAGCAGAGATCTTGGTAGTCATCTTGAGCAGTTCTTC. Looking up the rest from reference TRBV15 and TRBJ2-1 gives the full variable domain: DAMVIQNPRYQVTQFGKPVTLSCSQTLNHNVMYWYQQKSSQAPKLLFHYYDKDFNNEADTPDNFQSRRPNTSFCFLDIRSPGLGDTAMYLCATSRDLGSHLEQFFGPGTRLTVL.

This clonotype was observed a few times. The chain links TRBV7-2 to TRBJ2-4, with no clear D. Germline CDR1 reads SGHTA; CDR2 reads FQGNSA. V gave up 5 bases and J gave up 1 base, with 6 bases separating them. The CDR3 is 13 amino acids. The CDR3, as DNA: TGTGCCAGCAGCCTAGGGGCCAAAAACATTCAGTACTTC. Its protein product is CASSLGAKNIQYF.

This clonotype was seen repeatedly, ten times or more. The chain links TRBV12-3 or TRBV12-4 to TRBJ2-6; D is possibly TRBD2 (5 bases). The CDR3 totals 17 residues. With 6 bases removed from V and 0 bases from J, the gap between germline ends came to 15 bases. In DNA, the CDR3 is TGTGCCAGCAGGAGGGTTGTGGGCTACTCTGGGGCCAACGTCCTGACTTTC. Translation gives CASRRVVGYSGANVLTF.

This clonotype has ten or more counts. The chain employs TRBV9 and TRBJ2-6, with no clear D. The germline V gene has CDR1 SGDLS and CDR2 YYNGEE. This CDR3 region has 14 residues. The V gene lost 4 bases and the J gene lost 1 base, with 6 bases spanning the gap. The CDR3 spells CASSSQSGANVLTF. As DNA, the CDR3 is TGTGCCAGCAGCTCCCAATCTGGGGCCAACGTCCTGACTTTC.